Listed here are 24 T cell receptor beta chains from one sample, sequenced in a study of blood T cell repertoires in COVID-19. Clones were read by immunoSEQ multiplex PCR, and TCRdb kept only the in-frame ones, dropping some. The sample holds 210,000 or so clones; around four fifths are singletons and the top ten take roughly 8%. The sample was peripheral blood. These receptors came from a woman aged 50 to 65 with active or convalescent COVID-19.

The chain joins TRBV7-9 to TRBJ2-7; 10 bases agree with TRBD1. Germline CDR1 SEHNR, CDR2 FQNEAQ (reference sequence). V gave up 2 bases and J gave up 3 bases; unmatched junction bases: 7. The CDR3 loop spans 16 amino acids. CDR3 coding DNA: TGTGCCAGCAGCTTATTCGGGACAGGGGCTTTCTACGAGCAGTACGTC. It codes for CASSLFGTGAFYEQYV.

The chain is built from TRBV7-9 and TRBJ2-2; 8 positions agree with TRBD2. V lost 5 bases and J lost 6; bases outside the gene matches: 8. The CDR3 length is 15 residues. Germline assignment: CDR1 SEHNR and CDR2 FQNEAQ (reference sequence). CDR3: CASSTSGGIPGELFF. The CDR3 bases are TGTGCCAGCAGCACATCGGGGGGGATACCCGGGGAGCTGTTTTTT.

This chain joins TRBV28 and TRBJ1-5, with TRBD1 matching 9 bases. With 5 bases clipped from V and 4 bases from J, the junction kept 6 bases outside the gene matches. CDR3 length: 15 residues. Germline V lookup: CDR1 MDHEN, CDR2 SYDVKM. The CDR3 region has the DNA TGTGCCAGCAGTACCGGACAGGGGACTAATCAGCCCCAGCATTTT. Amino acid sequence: CASSTGQGTNQPQHF.

The CDR3 spells CASSLTGPGETQYF. The CDR3 DNA is TGTGCCAGCAGCCTGACAGGTCCGGGCGAGACCCAGTACTTC. The rearrangement uses TRBV3-1 (or the pseudogene TRBV3-2) and TRBJ2-5; D might be TRBD1 (6 bases). Germline CDR1 and CDR2: LGHDT and YNNKEL (reference sequence). Trimming shortened V by 4 bases and J by 5 bases, and 14 bases separated the two germline ends. The CDR3 consists of 14 residues.

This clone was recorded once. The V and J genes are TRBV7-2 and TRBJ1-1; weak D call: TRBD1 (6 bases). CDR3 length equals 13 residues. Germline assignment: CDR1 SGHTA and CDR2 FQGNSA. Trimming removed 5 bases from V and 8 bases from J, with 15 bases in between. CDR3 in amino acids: CASSIIQGEEAFF. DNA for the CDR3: TGTGCCAGCAGCATAATACAGGGAGAAGAAGCTTTCTTT.

DNA for the CDR3: TGTGCCAGCAGCCACCGGGACAGGGGGCGGGAGACCCAGTACTTC. This codes for CASSHRDRGRETQYF. The V call is TRBV7-9, the J call TRBJ2-5, with TRBD1 identical over 12 bases. Germline values: CDR1 SEHNR, CDR2 FQNEAQ (reference sequence). V lost 5 bases, J lost 5 bases, and 6 bases stayed unmatched. This CDR3 spans 15 amino acids.

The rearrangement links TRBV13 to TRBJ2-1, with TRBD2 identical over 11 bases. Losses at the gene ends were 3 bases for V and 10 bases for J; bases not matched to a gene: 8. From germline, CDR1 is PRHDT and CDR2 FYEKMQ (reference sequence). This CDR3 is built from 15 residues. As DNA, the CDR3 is TGTGCCAGCAGCTTCTTAGCGGGAGGGGGGAAAGAGCAGTTCTTC. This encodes CASSFLAGGGKEQFF.

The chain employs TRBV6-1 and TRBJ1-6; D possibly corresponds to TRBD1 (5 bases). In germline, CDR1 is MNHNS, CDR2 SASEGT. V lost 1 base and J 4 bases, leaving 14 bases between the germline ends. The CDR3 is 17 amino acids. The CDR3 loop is CASSEVGPGSYNSPLHF. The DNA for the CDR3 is TGTGCCAGCAGTGAAGTGGGGCCCGGGTCTTATAATTCACCCCTCCACTTT.

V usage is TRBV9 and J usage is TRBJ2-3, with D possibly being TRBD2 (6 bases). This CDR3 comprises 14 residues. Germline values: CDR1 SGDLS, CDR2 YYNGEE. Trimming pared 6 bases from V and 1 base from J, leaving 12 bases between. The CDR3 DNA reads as TGTGCCAGCAATCGGGACTCAGGCACAGATACGCAGTATTTT. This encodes CASNRDSGTDTQYF.

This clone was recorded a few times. DNA for the CDR3: TGTGCCAGTAGTGTGGGACAGGGGGCAGGAGGCTACACCTTC. Protein sequence: CASSVGQGAGGYTF. This chain links TRBV19 with TRBJ1-2, with TRBD1 identical over 12 bases. The CDR3 length is 14 residues. Germline-derived CDR1 and CDR2 are LNHDA and SQIVND (reference sequence). V lost 5 bases and J lost 8; bases outside the gene matches: 6.

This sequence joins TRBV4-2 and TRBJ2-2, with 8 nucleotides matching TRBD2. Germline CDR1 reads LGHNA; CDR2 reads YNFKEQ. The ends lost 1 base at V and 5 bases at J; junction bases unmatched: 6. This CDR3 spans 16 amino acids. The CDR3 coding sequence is TGTGCCAGCAGCCAAGTTTGGAGCGGGAGTACCGGGGAGCTGTTTTTT. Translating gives CASSQVWSGSTGELFF.

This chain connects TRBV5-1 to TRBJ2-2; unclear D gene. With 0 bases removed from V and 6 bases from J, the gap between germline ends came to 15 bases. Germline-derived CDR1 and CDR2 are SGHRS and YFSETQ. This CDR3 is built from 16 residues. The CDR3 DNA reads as TGCGCCAGCAGCTTGGGGAGCCGAATCTCAGCCGGGGAGCTGTTTTTT. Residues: CASSLGSRISAGELFF.

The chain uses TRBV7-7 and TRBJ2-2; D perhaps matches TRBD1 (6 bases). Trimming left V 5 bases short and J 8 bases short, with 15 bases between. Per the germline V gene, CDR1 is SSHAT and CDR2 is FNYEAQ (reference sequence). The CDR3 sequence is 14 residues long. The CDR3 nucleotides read TGTGCCAGCAGCCCGAAACAGGGAGTAGGGGAGCTGTTTTTT. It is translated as CASSPKQGVGELFF.

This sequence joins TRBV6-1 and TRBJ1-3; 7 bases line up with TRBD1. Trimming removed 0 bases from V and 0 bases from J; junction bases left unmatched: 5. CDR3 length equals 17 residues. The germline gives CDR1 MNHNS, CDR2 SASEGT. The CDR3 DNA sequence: TGTGCCAGCAGTGAAGCTCCGACAGGGCTCTCTGGAAACACCATATATTTT. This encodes CASSEAPTGLSGNTIYF.

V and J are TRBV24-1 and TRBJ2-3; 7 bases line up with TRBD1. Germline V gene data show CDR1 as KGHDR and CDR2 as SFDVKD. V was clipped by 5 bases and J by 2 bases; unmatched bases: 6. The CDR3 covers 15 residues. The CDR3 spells CATSGLGGPTDTQYF. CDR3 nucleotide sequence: TGTGCCACCAGTGGTTTAGGGGGCCCCACAGATACGCAGTATTTT.

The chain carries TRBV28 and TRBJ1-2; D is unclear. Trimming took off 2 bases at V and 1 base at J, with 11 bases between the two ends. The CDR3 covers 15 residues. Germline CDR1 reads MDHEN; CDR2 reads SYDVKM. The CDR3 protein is CASSLTPEGNYGYTF. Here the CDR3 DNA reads TGTGCCAGCAGTTTAACCCCTGAGGGTAACTATGGCTACACCTTC.

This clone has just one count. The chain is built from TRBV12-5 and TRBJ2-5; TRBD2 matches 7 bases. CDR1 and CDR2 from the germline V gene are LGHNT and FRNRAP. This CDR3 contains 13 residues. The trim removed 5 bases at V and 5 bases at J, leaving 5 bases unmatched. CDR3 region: CASGASGGETQYF. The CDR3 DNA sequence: TGTGCTAGTGGTGCTAGCGGCGGGGAGACCCAGTACTTC.

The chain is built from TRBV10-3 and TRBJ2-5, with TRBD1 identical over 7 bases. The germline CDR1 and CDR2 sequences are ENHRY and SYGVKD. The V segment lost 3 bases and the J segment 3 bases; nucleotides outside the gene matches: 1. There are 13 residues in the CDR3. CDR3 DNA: TGTGCCATCAGTGACACAGGGGAAGAGACCCAGTACTTC. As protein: CAISDTGEETQYF.

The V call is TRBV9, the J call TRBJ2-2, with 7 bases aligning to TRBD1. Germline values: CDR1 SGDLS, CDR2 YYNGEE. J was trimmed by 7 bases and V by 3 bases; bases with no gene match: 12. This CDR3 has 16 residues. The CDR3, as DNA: TGTGCCAGCAGCGCCTCCGGGACAGCCGTCGTCGGGGAGCTGTTTTTT. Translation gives CASSASGTAVVGELFF.

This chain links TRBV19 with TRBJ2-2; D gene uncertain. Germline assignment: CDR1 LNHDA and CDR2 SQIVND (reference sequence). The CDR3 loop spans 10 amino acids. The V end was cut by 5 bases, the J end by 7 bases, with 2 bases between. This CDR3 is CASSRGELFF. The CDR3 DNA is TGTGCCAGTAGTCGCGGGGAGCTGTTTTTT. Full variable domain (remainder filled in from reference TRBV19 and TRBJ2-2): DGGITQSPKYLFRKEGQNVTLSCEQNLNHDAMYWYRQDPGQGLRLIYYSQIVNDFQKGDIAEGYSVSREKKESFPLTVTSAQKNPTAFYLCASSRGELFFGEGSRLTVL.

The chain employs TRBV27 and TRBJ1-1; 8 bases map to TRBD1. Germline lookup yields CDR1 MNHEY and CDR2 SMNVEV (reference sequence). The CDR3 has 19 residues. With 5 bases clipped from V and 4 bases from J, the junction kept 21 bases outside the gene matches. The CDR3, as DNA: TGTGCCAGCAGTCTAGACCGGGGATTTAGAATTGACAGGGGCACTGAAGCTTTCTTT. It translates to CASSLDRGFRIDRGTEAFF.

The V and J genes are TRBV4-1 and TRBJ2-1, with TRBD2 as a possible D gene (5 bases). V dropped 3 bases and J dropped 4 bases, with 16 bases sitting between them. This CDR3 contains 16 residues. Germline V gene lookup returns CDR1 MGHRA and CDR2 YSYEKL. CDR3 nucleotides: TGCGCCAGCAGCCAGGTAAAAGAGGGCCTGTACAATGAGCAGTTCTTC. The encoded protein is CASSQVKEGLYNEQFF.

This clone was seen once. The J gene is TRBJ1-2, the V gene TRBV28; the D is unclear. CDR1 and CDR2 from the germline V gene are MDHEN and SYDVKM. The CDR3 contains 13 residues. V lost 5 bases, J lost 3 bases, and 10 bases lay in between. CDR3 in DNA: TGTGCCAGCAGTCCTTATCTAGACTATGGCTACACCTTC. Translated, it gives CASSPYLDYGYTF.

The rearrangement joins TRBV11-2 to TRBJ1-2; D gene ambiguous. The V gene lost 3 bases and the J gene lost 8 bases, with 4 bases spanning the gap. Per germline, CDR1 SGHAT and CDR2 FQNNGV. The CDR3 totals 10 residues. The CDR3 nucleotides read TGTGCCAGCAGCTTTGTAGGCTACACCTTC. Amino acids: CASSFVGYTF.